This T cell receptor beta chain is from a study of blood T cell repertoires in COVID-19. Across the study: Samples representing acute and convalescent COVID-19 were sourced from the United States, Italy and Spain. T cells, B-cell-depleted T cells, or PBMCs provided the cDNA or gDNA that served as material.

CDR1 and CDR2 (germline): SGDLS, YYNGEE. Trimming at V came to 4 bases and at J to 9 bases, leaving 10 bases not matched to a gene. CDR3 size: 17 residues. In the authors' methods: Amplifying reference gene primers gave estimates of nucleated cell counts. TCRdb's table, derived via immunoSEQ multiplex PCR, lists solely in-frame clones and lacks some. That table supplies the V and J calls and clone size; D and trimming were determined from the DNA. In the table there are about 100,000 clones, 85% to 90% of which are singletons. V and J are TRBV9 and TRBJ2-1, with 16 bases identical to TRBD2. Sequenced: peripheral blood. The sequence derives from a human donor in a cohort sampled during active COVID-19. The CDR3 DNA is TGTGCCAGCAGCCCGACGGGACTAGCGGGGGGGCAGGGTGAGCAGTTCTTC. Translated: CASSPTGLAGGQGEQFF.